This T cell receptor beta chain stems from a study of cytomegalovirus exposure and HLA in healthy donors. PCR was performed using 60 Vbeta and 13 Jbeta primers. Repertoires were generated with immunoSEQ multiplex PCR, while TCRdb's copy carries only in-frame clones and drops some. The top ten hold about 6.3% of the sample, which has 150,000 or so clones, around 80% seen once. Concerning this clone itself: The antigen is not known.

Notes on the study in general: An analysis done earlier found most TCR beta V segments productive about 87% or about 30% of the time. Several V segments, TRBV6-2 and TRBV6-3 among them, could not be told apart and were dropped.

The V segment lost 2 bases and the J segment 6 bases; nucleotides outside the gene matches: 16. The CDR3 covers 18 residues. Germline V gives CDR1 LNHDA, CDR2 SQIVND (reference sequence). This sequence originates from a male donor in good health and CMV-seropositive. The chain joins TRBV19 to TRBJ2-3, with 8 bases aligning to TRBD1. Sequenced material: PBMCs. The CDR3 nucleotides read TGTGCCAGTAGTATAAGTCTAGCAGGCAGGGGGCGATCGGATACGCAGTATTTT. This codes for CASSISLAGRGRSDTQYF.